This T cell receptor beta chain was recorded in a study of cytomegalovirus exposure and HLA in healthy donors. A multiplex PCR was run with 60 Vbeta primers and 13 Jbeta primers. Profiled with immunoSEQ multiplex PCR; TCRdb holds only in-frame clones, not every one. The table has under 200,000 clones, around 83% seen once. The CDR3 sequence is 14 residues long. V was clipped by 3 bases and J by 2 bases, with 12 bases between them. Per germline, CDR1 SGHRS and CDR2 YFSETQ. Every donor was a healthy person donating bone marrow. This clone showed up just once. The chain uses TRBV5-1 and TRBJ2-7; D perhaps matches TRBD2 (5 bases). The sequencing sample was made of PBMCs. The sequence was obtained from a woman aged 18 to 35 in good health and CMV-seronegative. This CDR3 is CASSWGVGTYEQYF. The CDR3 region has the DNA TGCGCCAGCAGCTGGGGTGTCGGGACCTACGAGCAGTACTTC.